The 21 T cell receptor beta chains in this list originate from one sample, sequenced in a study. TRBV12-4/TRBJ1-2 clonotypes were amplified with adaptor-ligated barcode primers. Each CDR3 protein is one row after TCRdb ran MiXCR on the multiplex PCR reads. The sample yields more than 200 distinct CDR3 sequences, over 6.5% seen once. Treg sorting used a CD4+CD25+CD127-/low gate. Input material: tumor-infiltrating Tregs sorted from the breast tumor. The source is a female donor with breast cancer.

The V call is TRBV12-3 or TRBV12-4, the J call TRBJ1-2; a weak D match, TRBD1 (5 bases). Trimming took off 3 bases at V and 3 bases at J, with 8 bases between the two ends. This CDR3 is built from 13 residues. The CDR3 spells CASSFLGHYGYTF. CDR3 coding DNA: TGTGCCAGCAGTTTCCTGGGACACTATGGCTACACCTTC.

This clonotype is large. The CDR3 sequence: CASSPRRAGYTF. As DNA, the CDR3 is TGTGCCAGCAGTCCCAGGAGGGCTGGCTACACCTTC. This chain links TRBV12-3 or TRBV12-4 with TRBJ1-2; D gene uncertain. The CDR3 has 12 amino acids. Deletions cut 5 bases from V and 7 bases from J, with 11 bases between.

The chain employs TRBV12-3 or TRBV12-4 and TRBJ1-2; TRBD1 aligns across 7 bases. The CDR3 runs 15 residues. V shed 5 bases, J shed 0 bases, and the junction held 6 bases outside the gene matches. CDR3 sequence reads: CASSVGQDSNYGYTF. CDR3 nucleotide sequence: TGTGCCAGCAGTGTCGGACAGGACTCTAACTATGGCTACACCTTC.

This clonotype is large. This chain joins TRBV12-3 or TRBV12-4 and TRBJ1-2; 10 nucleotides match TRBD1. The CDR3 covers 14 residues. The ends lost 5 bases at V and 2 bases at J; junction bases unmatched: 2. Here the CDR3 reads CASSRGQGNYGYTF. The DNA of the CDR3 is TGTGCCAGCAGTCGGGGACAGGGGAACTATGGCTACACCTTC.

This clonotype is large in the sample. This chain joins TRBV12-3 or TRBV12-4 and TRBJ1-2, with 7 bases identical to TRBD1. After removal of 2 bases from V and 4 bases from J, the junction contained 4 bases not matched to a gene. This CDR3 has 14 residues. Here the CDR3 reads CASSLRQGSYGYTF. The DNA of the CDR3 is TGTGCCAGCAGTTTACGACAGGGAAGCTATGGCTACACCTTC.

This clonotype rates as large. The rearrangement joins TRBV12-3 or TRBV12-4 to TRBJ1-2, with D unclear. The V end lost 7 bases, the J end lost 2 bases, and 11 bases lay between the germline ends. The CDR3 spans 13 residues. CDR3 region: CASTLDLNYGYTF. Here the CDR3 DNA reads TGTGCCAGCACCCTGGACCTCAACTATGGCTACACCTTC.

This rearrangement joins TRBV12-3 or TRBV12-4 to TRBJ1-2; D remains ambiguous. This CDR3 has 11 residues. V was trimmed by 2 bases and J by 8 bases, leaving 6 bases between them. This chain's CDR3 is CASSLYGGYTF. CDR3 nucleotide sequence: TGTGCCAGCAGTTTATATGGCGGCTACACCTTC.

This clonotype ranks as large (0.1 to 1%). The chain has TRBV12-3 or TRBV12-4 and TRBJ1-2, with D unresolved. The CDR3 is made up of 14 amino acids. With 2 bases removed from V and 7 bases from J, the gap between germline ends came to 14 bases. The DNA for the CDR3 is TGTGCCAGCAGTTTATTTTCGCGGGAGAGTGGCTACACCTTC. It translates to CASSLFSRESGYTF.

This clonotype counts as large. No DNA is shown, since the ends of the CDR3 on it are uncertain; the CDR3 is the one TCRdb lists. The gene calls are TRBV12-3 or TRBV12-4 and TRBJ1-2. The CDR3 is 14 amino acids long, termini counted. CDR3 region: CASSSSVSSYGYTF.

This clonotype has a handful of counts. This chain joins TRBV12-3 or TRBV12-4 and TRBJ1-2; no firm D call. Between the trimmed V and J ends, which lost 6 bases and 8 bases, there was a span of 19 bases. The CDR3 consists of 14 residues. CDR3 region: CASSSTGGMGGYTF. For the CDR3, the DNA is TGTGCCAGCAGCTCCACGGGAGGGATGGGCGGCTACACCTTC.

Within the sample, this clonotype is large. The chain joins TRBV12-3 or TRBV12-4 to TRBJ1-2; possible D gene TRBD1, 6 bases. V was clipped by 6 bases and J by 4 bases, with 15 bases between them. There are 14 residues in the CDR3. The CDR3 region has the DNA TGTGCCAGCAGGCCTACAGGGCAGGTCTATGGCTACACCTTC. Residues: CASRPTGQVYGYTF.

In its sample, this clonotype ranks as large (0.1 to 1%). The chain uses TRBV12-3 or TRBV12-4 and TRBJ1-2; 8 bases match TRBD1. CDR3 size: 14 residues. V trimming: 7 bases; J trimming: 4 bases; junction bases outside the gene matches: 8. The CDR3 nucleotides read TGTGCCAGCAACCCTCTCGGGACAGGCTATGGCTACACCTTC. It codes for CASNPLGTGYGYTF.

This clonotype is large. The genes are TRBV12-3 or TRBV12-4 and TRBJ1-2, with D possibly matching TRBD1 (5 bases). The CDR3 length is 14 residues. With 9 bases removed from V and 3 bases from J, the gap between germline ends came to 17 bases. The CDR3 bases are TGTGCCAGTACGAAACGGGCCAGGGACTATGGCTACACCTTC. The encoded protein is CASTKRARDYGYTF.

In its sample, this clonotype ranks as large. The chain joins TRBV12-3 or TRBV12-4 to TRBJ1-2, with D hard to call. The CDR3 has 12 amino acids. Trimming left V 6 bases short and J 5 bases short, with 10 bases between. The CDR3 here is CASSSVRYGYTF. CDR3 in DNA: TGTGCCAGCAGCTCAGTGCGTTATGGCTACACCTTC.

In this sample, this clonotype is large. The rearrangement uses TRBV12-3 or TRBV12-4 and TRBJ1-2; 7 nucleotides align to TRBD1. Trimming cost V 5 bases and J 7 bases; bases outside gene matches: 4. This CDR3 contains 12 residues. CDR3 in amino acids: CASSETGAGYTF. CDR3 sequence (DNA): TGTGCCAGCAGTGAAACAGGGGCTGGCTACACCTTC.

This clonotype counts as large (0.1 to 1%). The V call is TRBV12-3 or TRBV12-4, the J call TRBJ1-2; maybe TRBD1 (5 bases). The CDR3 extends over 14 amino acids. V lost 6 bases to trimming and J lost 3 bases, with 14 bases between them. The CDR3 loop is CASSLLGHDYGYTF. CDR3 DNA sequence: TGTGCCAGCAGCCTACTCGGACACGACTATGGCTACACCTTC.

Within the sample, this clonotype is large. The chain recombines TRBV12-3 or TRBV12-4 with TRBJ1-2; the D is unclear. V lost 7 bases and J lost 4, with 10 bases in between. The CDR3 consists of 12 residues. CDR3 residues: CASTHSTYGYTF. The CDR3 DNA reads TGTGCCAGCACCCACAGTACCTATGGCTACACCTTC.

This clonotype is large by share. The chain carries TRBV12-3 or TRBV12-4 and TRBJ1-2; D remains ambiguous. The CDR3 runs 14 residues. The V and J ends lost 4 bases and 2 bases respectively, with 11 bases between them. The CDR3 region has the DNA TGTGCCAGCAGTTCCTCAGACATGAACTATGGCTACACCTTC. Its protein is CASSSSDMNYGYTF.

By share, this clonotype counts as large. The CDR3 protein is CASSRVGFLYGYTF. In DNA, the CDR3 is TGTGCCAGCAGTAGGGTGGGGTTTCTCTATGGCTACACCTTC. The chain has TRBV12-3 or TRBV12-4 and TRBJ1-2; D is unresolved. Trimming shortened V by 5 bases and J by 4 bases, and 14 bases separated the two germline ends. CDR3 size: 14 residues.

This clonotype is large within its sample. The J gene is TRBJ1-2, the V gene TRBV12-3 or TRBV12-4; D uncertain. V lost 2 bases, J lost 0 bases, and 4 bases lay in between. The CDR3 is 13 amino acids. CDR3 nucleotide sequence: TGTGCCAGCAGTTTAATCCCTAACTATGGCTACACCTTC. Translating it yields CASSLIPNYGYTF.

By frequency in the sample, this clonotype is large. The J gene is TRBJ1-2, the V gene TRBV12-3 or TRBV12-4, with D unresolved. The V gene lost 3 bases and the J gene lost 8 bases, with 16 bases spanning the gap. The CDR3 is made up of 14 amino acids. CDR3 in DNA: TGTGCCAGCAGTTTTAAAGATCCAAAGGAGGGCTACACCTTC. Encoded protein: CASSFKDPKEGYTF.